This entry lists 27 T cell receptor beta chains sequenced from one sample in a study of shared clonotypes between healthy human individuals. TCRdb's table, derived via immunoSEQ multiplex PCR, lists solely in-frame clones and lacks some. The table has around 2,000,000 clones, approximately 95% seen once. CD45RO-negative CD8 cells positively selected for CCR7 made up the naive population, which excluded terminally differentiated effector memory CD45RA+ cells. The sample consisted of naive CD8+ T cells sorted from blood. Receptors were obtained from a man in his late teens or twenties in good health.

The CDR3, as DNA: TGTGCCAGCTTACAGGGGATCCTCCTCTCCTACGAGCAGTACTTC. It is translated as CASLQGILLSYEQYF. The chain recombines TRBV6-1 with TRBJ2-7; TRBD1 matches 7 bases. This CDR3 contains 15 residues. From germline, CDR1 is MNHNS and CDR2 SASEGT. With 8 bases clipped from V and 0 bases from J, the junction kept 10 bases outside the gene matches.

This rearrangement joins TRBV4-1 to TRBJ1-2, with D uncertain. Germline V gene lookup returns CDR1 MGHRA and CDR2 YSYEKL. The germline V and J ends were trimmed by 4 bases and 4 bases, with 10 bases remaining between them. CDR3 length equals 13 residues. CDR3 region: CASSLTEAYGYTF. DNA for the CDR3: TGCGCCAGCAGCCTTACAGAGGCCTATGGCTACACCTTC.

The V and J genes are TRBV2 and TRBJ1-2; 11 bases line up with TRBD1. Germline V CDR1 and CDR2: SNHLY, FYNNEI. The CDR3 covers 15 residues. V trimming: 7 bases; J trimming: 6 bases; junction bases outside the gene matches: 10. The DNA of the CDR3 is TGTGCCAGCAATTATATCGGACAGGGGGCTGATGGCTACACCTTC. This gives the protein CASNYIGQGADGYTF. Variable domain in full (rest from reference TRBV2 and TRBJ1-2): EPEVTQTPSHQVTQMGQEVILRCVPISNHLYFYWYRQILGQKVEFLVSFYNNEISEKSEIFDDQFSVERPDGSNFTLKIRSTKLEDSAMYFCASNYIGQGADGYTFGSGTRLTVV.

The V and J genes are TRBV7-9 and TRBJ2-3; D possibly uses TRBD1 or TRBD2 (6 bases each). CDR1 and CDR2 (germline): SEHNR, FQNEAQ (reference sequence). The CDR3 sequence is 14 residues long. Trimming cost V 9 bases and J 2 bases, with 15 bases left between them. The CDR3 region is CASQRGEATDTQYF. In DNA form, the CDR3 reads TGTGCCAGTCAGAGGGGGGAGGCCACAGATACGCAGTATTTT.

The rearrangement links TRBV15 to TRBJ1-3; D ambiguous. This CDR3 has 13 amino acids. The germline V gene encodes CDR1 LNHNV and CDR2 YYDKDF (reference sequence). Trimming took 8 bases from V and 1 from J, leaving 9 bases between them. The CDR3 region is CATAGSSGNTIYF. CDR3 sequence (DNA): TGTGCCACCGCCGGGAGTTCTGGAAACACCATATATTTT.

This chain connects TRBV2 to TRBJ1-4; 9 nucleotides line up with TRBD1. The J segment lost 5 bases and the V segment lost 3 bases, leaving 4 bases of the junction unmatched. The CDR3 runs to 15 residues. Per germline, CDR1 SNHLY and CDR2 FYNNEI. The chain's CDR3 is CASSDPGTGNEKLFF. DNA of the CDR3: TGTGCCAGCAGTGATCCCGGGACAGGGAATGAAAAACTGTTTTTT. Filled out from reference TRBV2 and TRBJ1-4, the complete variable domain reads EPEVTQTPSHQVTQMGQEVILRCVPISNHLYFYWYRQILGQKVEFLVSFYNNEISEKSEIFDDQFSVERPDGSNFTLKIRSTKLEDSAMYFCASSDPGTGNEKLFFGSGTQLSVL.

This clone was detected only once. Additional DNA sequences in this sample encode the identical CDR3. J is TRBJ2-5 and V is TRBV9; D uncertain. V dropped 0 bases and J dropped 2 bases, with 8 bases sitting between them. The CDR3 extends over 14 amino acids. CDR1 and CDR2 (germline): SGDLS, YYNGEE. The CDR3 nucleotides read TGTGCCAGCAGCGTAGAAGGGCAGCAAGAGACCCAGTACTTC. It encodes CASSVEGQQETQYF.

The chain uses TRBV6-1 and TRBJ2-3; D remains ambiguous. CDR3 size: 11 residues. Trimming cost V 7 bases and J 3 bases, with 5 bases left between them. Germline V gene lookup returns CDR1 MNHNS and CDR2 SASEGT. CDR3: CASTGTDTQYF. DNA of the CDR3: TGTGCCAGCACCGGGACAGATACGCAGTATTTT.

A single count supports this clone. This chain uses TRBV27 with TRBJ2-2; D is unresolved. V was shortened by 3 bases and J by 4 bases, with 3 bases between the two germline ends. Germline CDR1 is MNHEY and CDR2 is SMNVEV (reference sequence). The CDR3 has 12 residues. The CDR3 DNA is TGTGCCAGCAGTTTTGCCACCGGGGAGCTGTTTTTT. This translates into CASSFATGELFF.

The rearrangement uses TRBV5-1 and TRBJ2-5; a weak D match, TRBD1 (6 bases). CDR3 length: 15 amino acids. V shed 4 bases and J shed 3 bases, with 16 bases lying between them. The V gene's germline CDR1 is SGHRS and CDR2 YFSETQ. CDR3 DNA sequence: TGCGCCAGCAGCCTAAACTGGGACACCAAAGAGACCCAGTACTTC. Translated, it gives CASSLNWDTKETQYF.

The genes are TRBV9 and TRBJ1-1, with D perhaps TRBD1 (6 bases). The CDR3 is made up of 15 amino acids. Per the germline V gene, CDR1 is SGDLS and CDR2 is YYNGEE. V was cut by 4 bases and J by 5 bases, with 18 bases left in between. This CDR3 reads CASSPITGLRTEAFF. The CDR3 coding sequence is TGTGCCAGCAGCCCGATAACAGGGTTGCGGACTGAAGCTTTCTTT.

The chain carries TRBV13 and TRBJ2-3; D perhaps matches TRBD2 (6 bases). The CDR3 sequence is 16 residues long. V was cut by 2 bases and J by 4 bases, with 16 bases left in between. Germline CDR1 PRHDT, CDR2 FYEKMQ (reference sequence). The CDR3 region has the DNA TGTGCCAGCAGCTTATCGACTAGTTGGTTCTCAGATACGCAGTATTTT. Amino acid sequence: CASSLSTSWFSDTQYF.

The J gene is TRBJ2-7, the V gene TRBV14, with 7 bases aligning to TRBD1. The CDR3 extends over 14 amino acids. Losses at the gene ends were 4 bases for V and 2 bases for J; bases not matched to a gene: 5. Germline V gene lookup returns CDR1 SGHDN and CDR2 FVKESK. The CDR3 spells CASSPPGQTYEQYF. The CDR3 region has the DNA TGTGCCAGCAGCCCTCCGGGACAGACCTACGAGCAGTACTTC.

The chain carries TRBV5-6 and TRBJ2-7; either TRBD1 or TRBD2 may supply D (5 bases each). Germline CDR1 and CDR2: SGHDT and YYEEEE. Trimming took 3 bases from V and 4 from J, leaving 14 bases between them. The CDR3 sequence is 14 residues long. The CDR3 is CASSSGIGVYEQYF. DNA for the CDR3: TGTGCCAGCAGCTCGGGGATAGGGGTTTACGAGCAGTACTTC.

This clone was picked up one time. The chain couples TRBV15 to TRBJ1-5; D is unclear. V was pared by 0 bases and J by 3 bases, with 12 bases between. This CDR3 region has 16 residues. Germline assignment: CDR1 LNHNV and CDR2 YYDKDF (reference sequence). The CDR3 DNA reads as TGTGCCACCAGCAGAGATCGAGACGGGTTCAATCAGCCCCAGCATTTT. This translates into CATSRDRDGFNQPQHF.

Comments on this clone: Other DNA sequences in this specimen translate into the identical CDR3. This chain uses TRBV4-3 with TRBJ1-1, with no clear D. Per the germline V gene, CDR1 is LGHNA and CDR2 is YSLEER. The CDR3 covers 14 residues. Deletions cut 1 base from V and 1 base from J, with 7 bases between. This CDR3 reads CASSQVGGNTEAFF. CDR3 in DNA: TGCGCCAGCAGCCAAGTCGGAGGGAACACTGAAGCTTTCTTT.

This chain uses TRBV7-8 with TRBJ2-1; 7 positions agree with TRBD2. Germline V CDR1 and CDR2: SGHVS, FQNEAQ. V gave up 5 bases and J gave up 5 bases; unmatched junction bases: 12. The CDR3 covers 16 residues. As DNA, the CDR3 is TGTGCCAGCAGCCCAGACGTAGGACTAGGTGACAATGAGCAGTTCTTC. This translates into CASSPDVGLGDNEQFF.

The CDR3 protein is CASSVAEREDEQYF. The CDR3 nucleotides are TGTGCCAGCAGCGTAGCTGAGCGGGAGGACGAGCAGTACTTC. V is TRBV9 and J is TRBJ2-7; 9 bases are shared with TRBD2. In germline, CDR1 is SGDLS, CDR2 YYNGEE. V dropped 0 bases and J dropped 5; count of bases not matched to a gene: 3. The CDR3 length is 14 residues. The variable domain in full, completed from reference TRBV9 and TRBJ2-7, reads DSGVTQTPKHLITATGQRVTLRCSPRSGDLSVYWYQQSLDQGLQFLIQYYNGEERAKGNILERFSAQQFPDLHSELNLSSLELGDSALYFCASSVAEREDEQYFGPGTRLTVT.

The chain links TRBV10-2 to TRBJ1-1; D may be TRBD1 (5 bases). Germline V gene sequence: CDR1 WSHSY, CDR2 SAAADI. CDR3 size: 13 residues. Trimming took off 7 bases at V and 1 base at J, with 10 bases between the two ends. This CDR3 is CASTRGSNTEAFF. As DNA, the CDR3 is TGCGCCAGCACCCGGGGGTCGAACACTGAAGCTTTCTTT.

The chain uses TRBV29-1 and TRBJ2-1; unclear D gene. The CDR3 has 13 amino acids. Trimming stripped 3 bases from V and 4 bases from J, with 10 bases between. Germline CDR1 reads SQVTM; CDR2 reads ANQGSEA. CDR3 DNA: TGCAGCGTTGAGAAGATAAAGTACAATGAGCAGTTCTTC. Translation: CSVEKIKYNEQFF.

This chain joins TRBV28 and TRBJ2-7, with 8 bases aligning to TRBD1. Germline V gene data show CDR1 as MDHEN and CDR2 as SYDVKM. V shed 7 bases and J 5 bases; nucleotides not matched to a gene: 10. The CDR3 loop spans 14 amino acids. CDR3 sequence (DNA): TGTGCCAGCAATCGGGACAGGCTAATCGACGAGCAGTACTTC. This gives the protein CASNRDRLIDEQYF.

The chain uses TRBV5-1 and TRBJ1-4; perhaps TRBD1 as D (6 bases). The V and J ends lost 2 bases and 4 bases respectively, with 12 bases between them. Germline CDR1 SGHRS, CDR2 YFSETQ. There are 15 residues in the CDR3. CDR3 sequence reads: CASSLGGSYNEKLFF. The CDR3 DNA follows: TGCGCCAGCAGCTTAGGGGGGTCGTATAATGAAAAACTGTTTTTT.

This clone appeared a single time. The V call is TRBV7-2, the J call TRBJ2-7, with 14 bases that match TRBD2. Germline assignment: CDR1 SGHTA and CDR2 FQGNSA. J gave up 2 bases and V 1 base, and 4 bases lay outside the gene matches. CDR3 length: 17 residues. This chain's CDR3 is CASSLEGLAGETYEQYF. CDR3 bases: TGTGCCAGCAGCTTAGAGGGACTAGCGGGAGAGACCTACGAGCAGTACTTC.

The gene calls are TRBV10-2 and TRBJ1-6, with a possible D match to TRBD1 (5 bases). From germline, CDR1 is WSHSY and CDR2 SAAADI. This CDR3 is 14 amino acids long. V was clipped by 8 bases and J by 3 bases, with 11 bases between them. In DNA, the CDR3 is TGCGCCAGCTGGACATCGGACTATAATTCACCCCTCCACTTT. Encoded protein: CASWTSDYNSPLHF.

This chain links TRBV7-9 with TRBJ1-1; 7 nucleotides line up with TRBD1. The CDR3 spans 15 residues. Trimming took 3 bases from V and 0 from J; bases not matched to a gene: 4. The germline CDR1 and CDR2 sequences are SEHNR and FQNEAQ (reference sequence). CDR3 DNA: TGTGCCAGCAGCTTCCCGGGACAGTTGAACACTGAAGCTTTCTTT. Amino acid sequence: CASSFPGQLNTEAFF.

V gene TRBV10-2 combines with J gene TRBJ1-5; 9 bases line up with TRBD1. J lost 3 bases, V lost 6 bases, and 15 bases had no gene match. The germline V gene has CDR1 WSHSY and CDR2 SAAADI. There are 18 residues in the CDR3. The CDR3 DNA sequence: TGCGCCAGCAGCTATGGGACAGGGCAGTTTGGGGACAATCAGCCCCAGCATTTT. As protein: CASSYGTGQFGDNQPQHF.

A word on this clone: The sample contains more than one DNA sequence encoding this CDR3. The chain's CDR3 is CASSPLAGGSNEQFF. In DNA, the CDR3 is TGTGCCAGCAGCCCACTAGCGGGAGGGAGCAATGAGCAGTTCTTC. V is TRBV9 and J is TRBJ2-1; TRBD2 matches 13 bases. Germline V gives CDR1 SGDLS, CDR2 YYNGEE. This CDR3 spans 15 amino acids. The junction had 4 bases not matched to a gene; V was cut back by 4 bases and J by 6 bases.